A single sample gave rise to the 30 T cell receptor beta chains below, sequenced in a study of cytomegalovirus exposure and HLA in healthy donors. TCRdb's table, derived via immunoSEQ multiplex PCR, lists solely in-frame clones and lacks some. This repertoire shows 150,000 to 200,000 clones, about 80% found once; its top ten account for approximately 3%. The sequenced sample was PBMCs. The receptor set was obtained from a woman between 18 and 30 years old in good health and CMV-seropositive.

In nucleotides, the CDR3 is TGTGCTAGCGGGGGGCCCCAAGAGACCCAGTACTTC. Translated, it gives CASGGPQETQYF. The chain recombines TRBV10-3 with TRBJ2-5; 10 nucleotides match TRBD2. This CDR3 has 12 residues. From germline, CDR1 is ENHRY and CDR2 SYGVKD.

The V gene is TRBV5-1, the J gene TRBJ2-1; 14 nucleotides match TRBD2. This CDR3 contains 16 residues. V lost 4 bases to trimming and J lost 8 bases; unmatched junction nucleotides: 8. Germline lookup yields CDR1 SGHRS and CDR2 YFSETQ. DNA for the CDR3: TGCGCCAGCAGCCCCGGACTAGCGGGGGGCAGTGATGAGCAGTTCTTC. It translates to CASSPGLAGGSDEQFF.

About this clone: Other DNA sequences in this sample translate to the same CDR3. The rearrangement joins TRBV7-9 to TRBJ1-1; D ambiguous. Trimming took off 4 bases at V and 7 bases at J, with 4 bases between the two ends. The CDR3 is 10 residues long. The germline CDR1 and CDR2 sequences are SEHNR and FQNEAQ (reference sequence). The CDR3 coding sequence is TGTGCCAGCAGCTCTGTTGAAGCTTTCTTT. This codes for CASSSVEAFF. Together with reference TRBV7-9 and TRBJ1-1, the CDR3 gives the full variable domain: DTGVSQNPRHKITKRGQNVTFRCDPISEHNRLYWYRQTLGQGPEFLTYFQNEAQLEKSRLLSDRFSAERPKGSFSTLEIQRTEQGDSAMYLCASSSVEAFFGQGTRLTVV.

The rearrangement uses TRBV14 and TRBJ1-1, with D maybe TRBD1 (6 bases). The CDR3 consists of 15 residues. Germline V gene data show CDR1 as SGHDN and CDR2 as FVKESK. V lost 1 base and J 5 bases, leaving 14 bases between the germline ends. DNA of the CDR3: TGTGCCAGCAGCCAAGGGTCAGGGGTGGGGACTGAAGCTTTCTTT. This sequence encodes CASSQGSGVGTEAFF. Combining the CDR3 with reference TRBV14 and TRBJ1-1 gives the whole variable domain EAGVTQFPSHSVIEKGQTVTLRCDPISGHDNLYWYRRVMGKEIKFLLHFVKESKQDESGMPNNRFLAERTGGTYSTLKVQPAELEDSGVYFCASSQGSGVGTEAFFGQGTRLTVV.

This rearrangement joins TRBV10-1 to TRBJ1-6, with a weak D call TRBD1 (6 bases). Germline-derived CDR1 and CDR2 are WNHNN and SYGVQD (reference sequence). The CDR3 runs 15 residues. CDR3 sequence reads: CGGGPELTADSPLHF. In DNA, the CDR3 is TGCGGGGGGGGGCCCGAACTCACCGCGGATTCACCCCTCCACTTT.

The V gene is TRBV9, the J gene TRBJ2-5, with D tentatively TRBD2 (5 bases). Germline V CDR1 and CDR2: SGDLS, YYNGEE. The CDR3 runs 16 residues. V lost 0 bases and J 0 bases, leaving 12 bases between the germline ends. CDR3 protein: CASSVALRGDQETQYF. CDR3 in DNA: TGTGCCAGCAGCGTAGCCCTTCGGGGTGACCAAGAGACCCAGTACTTC.

V is TRBV7-2 and J is TRBJ1-2, with D perhaps TRBD1 (5 bases). Germline CDR1 and CDR2: SGHTA and FQGNSA. V was trimmed by 0 bases and J by 4 bases, leaving 12 bases between them. The CDR3 has 15 amino acids. CDR3 residues: CASSLARGFGYGYTF. The CDR3 DNA is TGTGCCAGCAGCTTAGCCCGGGGGTTTGGCTATGGCTACACCTTC.

The chain joins TRBV7-2 to TRBJ1-1, with no clear D. CDR1 SGHTA and CDR2 FQGNSA come from the germline V gene. CDR3 length: 13 residues. Trimming shortened V by 5 bases and J by 4 bases, and 11 bases separated the two germline ends. The chain's CDR3 is CASSPGLSTEAFF. In DNA, the CDR3 is TGTGCCAGCAGCCCGGGTTTAAGCACTGAAGCTTTCTTT.

V is TRBV10-3 and J is TRBJ1-2; D gene unclear. The CDR3 has 14 amino acids. Germline V lookup: CDR1 ENHRY, CDR2 SYGVKD. The V gene lost 0 bases and the J gene lost 8 bases, with 13 bases spanning the gap. The CDR3: CAISESRREEGYTF. CDR3 coding DNA: TGTGCCATCAGTGAGTCGAGGAGGGAGGAAGGCTACACCTTC.

The rearrangement links TRBV7-3 to TRBJ1-1; D call uncertain. The CDR3 sequence is 13 residues long. Germline CDR1 is SGHTA and CDR2 is FQGTGA. V shed 4 bases and J shed 0 bases, with 6 bases lying between them. This CDR3 reads CASSSNLNTEAFF. The CDR3 nucleotides read TGTGCCAGCAGCTCAAATTTGAACACTGAAGCTTTCTTT.

The V gene is TRBV5-1, the J gene TRBJ2-4; 7 bases map to TRBD1. CDR3 length: 16 residues. The V segment lost 0 bases and the J segment 0 bases; nucleotides outside the gene matches: 3. Per germline, CDR1 SGHRS and CDR2 YFSETQ. The CDR3, as DNA: TGCGCCAGCAGCTTGGGTCAGGGGGAAGCCAAAAACATTCAGTACTTC. Translating it yields CASSLGQGEAKNIQYF. Complete variable domain (other parts from reference TRBV5-1 and TRBJ2-4): KAGVTQTPRYLIKTRGQQVTLSCSPISGHRSVSWYQQTPGQGLQFLFEYFSETQRNKGNFPGRFSGRQFSNSRSEMNVSTLELGDSALYLCASSLGQGEAKNIQYFGAGTRLSVL.

This clone has just a few counts. The V gene is TRBV28, the J gene TRBJ1-2; TRBD1 is a possible D gene (6 bases). Trimming pared 6 bases from V and 7 bases from J, leaving 12 bases between. Looked up from germline, CDR1 is MDHEN and CDR2 is SYDVKM. The CDR3 length is 12 residues. CDR3 sequence reads: CASSRQVSGYTF. The CDR3 DNA follows: TGTGCCAGCAGCAGACAGGTTTCTGGCTACACCTTC.

J is TRBJ2-6 and V is TRBV27, with 9 positions matching TRBD1. The CDR3 consists of 19 residues. CDR1 is MNHEY, CDR2 SMNVEV, per germline (reference sequence). Trimming took 4 bases from V and 0 from J; bases not matched to a gene: 10. The CDR3 DNA reads as TGTGCCAGCAGTTCCTCCGGGACAGGGCGACGCTCTGGGGCCAACGTCCTGACTTTC. The encoded protein is CASSSSGTGRRSGANVLTF.

V is TRBV10-1 and J is TRBJ2-5; 7 bases line up with TRBD2. This CDR3 has 13 amino acids. V was clipped by 8 bases and J by 1 base; unmatched bases: 4. Germline CDR1 and CDR2: WNHNN and SYGVQD (reference sequence). The CDR3 coding sequence is TGCGCCAGCCAGCGGGGTTTCCAAGAGACCCAGTACTTC. Its protein product is CASQRGFQETQYF.

The chain links TRBV20-1 to TRBJ1-1; D gene unclear. V was trimmed by 3 bases and J by 8 bases, leaving 10 bases between them. CDR3 size: 11 residues. Germline CDR1 is DFQATT and CDR2 is SNEGSKA (reference sequence). This chain's CDR3 is CSARRGGEAFF. The CDR3 DNA reads as TGCAGTGCTAGGCGCGGCGGAGAAGCTTTCTTT.

The chain couples TRBV4-1 to TRBJ1-6; no reliable D call. This CDR3 spans 16 amino acids. Per germline, CDR1 MGHRA and CDR2 YSYEKL. Trimming cost V 1 base and J 8 bases, with 15 bases left between them. CDR3 sequence (DNA): TGCGCCAGCAGCCAAGCCTCCGGGGTTGGCGATTCACCCCTCCACTTT. This gives the protein CASSQASGVGDSPLHF.

The chain uses TRBV6-5 and TRBJ2-2, with 7 nucleotides matching TRBD1. This CDR3 contains 15 residues. V dropped 5 bases and J dropped 6; count of bases not matched to a gene: 9. CDR1 and CDR2 (germline): MNHEY, SVGAGI. This chain's CDR3 is CASSRDSRRPGELFF. The CDR3 nucleotides read TGTGCCAGCAGTAGGGACAGTAGAAGGCCCGGGGAGCTGTTTTTT.

In this sample, this clone turned up once. This chain uses TRBV11-2 with TRBJ2-5, with D hard to call. Trimming pared 6 bases from V and 0 bases from J, leaving 5 bases between. Germline-derived CDR1 and CDR2 are SGHAT and FQNNGV. This CDR3 has 12 residues. The CDR3 loop reads CASSSDQETQYF. CDR3 nucleotide sequence: TGTGCCAGCAGTTCAGACCAAGAGACCCAGTACTTC.

V and J are TRBV10-3 and TRBJ2-7, with a possible D match to TRBD1 (7 bases). Germline V gives CDR1 ENHRY, CDR2 SYGVKD. The length of the CDR3 is 14 residues. V lost 3 bases to trimming and J lost 6 bases, with 15 bases between them. The DNA of the CDR3 is TGTGCCATCAGTGATACAGGGGACTTTCGCGAGCAGTACTTC. Residues: CAISDTGDFREQYF.

The rearrangement uses TRBV2 and TRBJ2-1; 7 positions agree with TRBD1. This CDR3 comprises 12 residues. The junction had 6 bases not matched to a gene; V was cut back by 7 bases and J by 9 bases. Germline V lookup: CDR1 SNHLY, CDR2 FYNNEI. The CDR3 reads CASKGARGEQFF. In DNA form, the CDR3 reads TGTGCCAGCAAGGGGGCCCGGGGTGAGCAGTTCTTC.

This chain connects TRBV5-6 to TRBJ1-1, with D perhaps TRBD1 (6 bases). CDR1 and CDR2 from the germline V gene are SGHDT and YYEEEE. V was clipped by 7 bases and J by 8 bases, with 18 bases between them. The CDR3 totals 13 residues. Written as DNA, the CDR3 is TGTGCCAGCCTTCCCCCCACCGGGACAGAAGCTTTCTTT. The encoded protein is CASLPPTGTEAFF.

The chain carries TRBV7-2 and TRBJ2-1; D is perhaps TRBD1 (6 bases). The ends were cut back, 5 bases at V and 1 base at J, with 15 bases in the middle. The CDR3 runs 16 residues. The germline V gene has CDR1 SGHTA and CDR2 FQGNSA. The CDR3 DNA sequence: TGTGCCAGCAGCATTACAGGGTTGGGGTCCTACAATGAGCAGTTCTTC. Translated: CASSITGLGSYNEQFF.

This clone was counted a single time. This chain connects TRBV14 to TRBJ2-1; maybe TRBD1 (6 bases). Trimming shortened V by 0 bases and J by 10 bases, and 10 bases separated the two germline ends. The CDR3 totals 13 residues. In germline, CDR1 is SGHDN, CDR2 FVKESK. CDR3 residues: CASSQDVRGEQFF. The CDR3 nucleotides are TGTGCCAGCAGCCAAGATGTCAGGGGCGAGCAGTTCTTC.

The chain carries TRBV19 and TRBJ2-5; the D gene is possibly TRBD2 (6 bases). Germline V gene sequence: CDR1 LNHDA, CDR2 SQIVND (reference sequence). Trimming removed 1 base at V and 2 bases at J, with 14 bases between. This CDR3 has 16 residues. The CDR3 here is CASSIGSGFEQETQYF. For the CDR3, the DNA is TGTGCCAGTAGTATAGGCAGCGGGTTCGAGCAAGAGACCCAGTACTTC.

The chain employs TRBV9 and TRBJ1-6; TRBD1 aligns across 7 bases. The CDR3 sequence is 17 residues long. The trim removed 3 bases at V and 2 bases at J, leaving 8 bases unmatched. CDR1 is SGDLS, CDR2 YYNGEE, per germline. CDR3 sequence: CASSAQGELTYNSPLHF. CDR3 nucleotides: TGTGCCAGCAGCGCCCAGGGGGAATTGACCTATAATTCACCCCTCCACTTT.

CDR3 sequence: CASRNTGRRYEQYF. The CDR3 bases are TGTGCCAGCAGAAATACAGGCAGGAGATACGAGCAGTACTTC. The chain recombines TRBV13 with TRBJ2-7; maybe TRBD1 (5 bases). V lost 6 bases to trimming and J lost 4 bases, with 16 bases between them. Germline CDR1 reads PRHDT; CDR2 reads FYEKMQ (reference sequence). CDR3 length: 14 amino acids.

V and J are TRBV7-8 and TRBJ2-1; D possibly corresponds to TRBD2 (6 bases). V shed 8 bases and J shed 7 bases, with 24 bases lying between them. Germline CDR1 reads SGHVS; CDR2 reads FQNEAQ. The CDR3 is 16 residues long. CDR3 loop: CASSRGAGNTGNEQFF. As DNA, the CDR3 is TGTGCCAGCTCCCGCGGGGCGGGGAACACTGGAAATGAGCAGTTCTTC.

The chain joins TRBV2 to TRBJ2-5; 8 positions match TRBD1. The CDR3 covers 14 residues. V trimming: 7 bases; J trimming: 5 bases; junction bases outside the gene matches: 9. Germline V gene lookup returns CDR1 SNHLY and CDR2 FYNNEI. CDR3 in amino acids: CASIGLDRVETQYF. The CDR3, as DNA: TGTGCCAGCATCGGACTGGACAGGGTGGAGACCCAGTACTTC.

The chain employs TRBV7-2 and TRBJ2-1; TRBD2 agrees at 10 bases. Germline-derived CDR1 and CDR2 are SGHTA and FQGNSA. J was trimmed by 6 bases and V by 1 base; bases with no gene match: 3. This CDR3 comprises 15 residues. CDR3 coding DNA: TGTGCCAGCAGCTTAGTAGCGGGGGGACCCAATGAGCAGTTCTTC. It yields the protein CASSLVAGGPNEQFF.

The chain links TRBV6-1 to TRBJ2-7; no clear D gene. The CDR3 is made up of 12 amino acids. V was shortened by 8 bases and J by 2 bases, with 10 bases between the two germline ends. Per germline, CDR1 MNHNS and CDR2 SASEGT. CDR3 coding DNA: TGTGCCAGCGGCGGTCCTACCTACGAGCAGTACTTC. Translation: CASGGPTYEQYF.